These T cell receptor beta chains were read from a single sample in a study of CD8+ T cells in alopecia areata. Here immunoSEQ multiplex PCR was the method, and the copy in TCRdb shows in-frame clones only, minus some. This table has about 150,000 clones, less than 65% appearing once. Sequencing was performed on CD8+ T cells sorted from blood, taken at week 0. The receptors were gathered from a human donor with alopecia areata. Each CDR3 is given with its conserved first and last residue. Each record gives: V gene, J gene, CDR3 length, clone size, D gene, CDR3 protein, CDR3 DNA. A D gene is named only where the DNA matches it firmly. Some rows have no size entry. The others give once, few or many, or a class for an expanded clone.

>TRBV5-6|TRBJ2-1|12|few|NA
CASSTGTLEQFF
TGTGCCAGCAGCACCGGGACACTAGAGCAGTTCTTC
>TRBV4-3|TRBJ2-1|14|NA|NA
CASSPEPGRIEQFF
TGCGCCAGCAGCCCAGAGCCGGGTAGGATTGAGCAGTTCTTC
>TRBV29-1|TRBJ1-2|14|NA|NA
CSVEETQSGYGYTF
TGCAGCGTTGAAGAGACCCAGTCGGGCTATGGCTACACCTTC
>TRBV29-1|TRBJ2-7|11|NA|TRBD1
CSVRTGGEQYF
TGCAGCGTACGGACAGGGGGCGAGCAGTACTTC
>TRBV13|TRBJ1-6|13|few|NA
CASSSTGGRSLHF
TGTGCCAGCAGCTCCACCGGGGGCAGATCCCTCCACTTT
>TRBV29-1|TRBJ1-2|15|NA|NA
CSVEAPDLRGDGYTF
TGCAGCGTTGAAGCACCGGACCTGAGAGGGGATGGCTACACCTTC
>TRBV5-1|TRBJ1-1|13|few|NA
CASSRTGPSEAFF
TGCGCCAGCAGCCGCACAGGTCCCTCTGAAGCTTTCTTT
>TRBV7-8|TRBJ2-7|16|NA|NA
CASSSLDLKDPYEQYF
TGTGCCAGCAGCTCACTAGACTTAAAGGACCCCTACGAGCAGTACTTC
>TRBV29-1|TRBJ1-2|12|NA|TRBD1
CSVATGGDGYTF
TGCAGCGTTGCAACAGGGGGCGATGGCTACACCTTC
>TRBV9|TRBJ1-1|12|NA|NA
CASSDRSAEAFF
TGTGCCAGCAGCGACCGGAGCGCTGAAGCTTTCTTT
>TRBV15|TRBJ2-3|14|NA|TRBD2
CATSRVSGGNTQYF
TGTGCCACCAGCAGAGTTAGCGGGGGGAATACGCAGTATTTT
>TRBV25-1|TRBJ1-1|13|NA|NA
CASSEGGGPEAFF
TGTGCCAGCAGTGAGGGGGGAGGCCCTGAAGCTTTCTTT
>TRBV29-1|TRBJ2-7|13|NA|NA
CSVEGTPSDEQYF
TGCAGCGTTGAAGGGACCCCGTCGGACGAGCAGTACTTC
>TRBV30|TRBJ2-7|14|NA|TRBD1
CAWSEGQGAYEQYF
TGTGCCTGGAGTGAAGGACAGGGGGCATACGAGCAGTACTTC
>TRBV4-1|TRBJ2-3|14|few|NA
CASSQDVGADTQYF
TGCGCCAGCAGCCAAGATGTGGGAGCAGATACGCAGTATTTT
>TRBV30|TRBJ2-1|13|NA|NA
CAWSRGAVDEQFF
TGTGCCTGGAGTAGGGGGGCGGTGGATGAGCAGTTCTTC
>TRBV23-1|TRBJ1-1|12|NA|NA
CASSRANTEAFF
TGCGCCAGCAGTCGGGCGAACACTGAAGCTTTCTTT
>TRBV5-6|TRBJ2-5|13|NA|NA
CASSLVSQETQYF
TGTGCCAGCAGCTTGGTTAGCCAAGAGACCCAGTACTTC
>TRBV29-1|TRBJ2-7|13|NA|NA
CSVEAAHSYEQYF
TGCAGCGTTGAGGCAGCTCACTCCTACGAGCAGTACTTC
>TRBV11-2|TRBJ2-5|15|NA|NA
CASSLLEGGQETQYF
TGTGCCAGCAGCTTATTAGAGGGGGGGCAAGAGACCCAGTACTTC
>TRBV29-1|TRBJ2-7|15|few|NA
CSVGGGQDSPYEQYF
TGCAGCGTTGGGGGGGGACAGGATTCCCCCTACGAGCAGTACTTC
>TRBV9|TRBJ1-1|14|NA|NA
CASSVEGMNTEAFF
TGTGCCAGCAGCGTAGAGGGGATGAACACTGAAGCTTTCTTT
>TRBV4-3|TRBJ1-6|17|NA|NA
CASSQDPPGRNNSPLHF
TGCGCCAGCAGCCAAGATCCCCCGGGACGGAATAATTCACCCCTCCACTTT
>TRBV6-5|TRBJ2-5|14|NA|NA
CASSYSGGEETQYF
TGTGCCAGCAGTTACTCGGGCGGGGAAGAGACCCAGTACTTC
>TRBV13|TRBJ2-7|13|NA|NA
CASSLQGPYEQYF
TGTGCCAGCAGCTTACAGGGACCCTACGAGCAGTACTTC
>TRBV9|TRBJ2-3|14|NA|TRBD1
CASSEMRGPDTQYF
TGTGCCAGCAGCGAGATGAGGGGGCCAGATACGCAGTATTTT
>TRBV29-1|TRBJ2-7|12|NA|NA
CSVGGQNYEQYF
TGCAGCGTTGGAGGACAGAACTACGAGCAGTACTTC
>TRBV9|TRBJ2-3|15|NA|NA
CASSVAGVVSDTQYF
TGTGCCAGCAGCGTAGCAGGGGTGGTGTCAGATACGCAGTATTTT
>TRBV9|TRBJ1-2|14|NA|TRBD1
CASSVEQGRDGYTF
TGTGCCAGCAGCGTTGAACAGGGGAGGGATGGCTACACCTTC
>TRBV30|TRBJ2-5|13|once|NA
CAWSGDIQETQYF
TGTGCCTGGAGTGGCGACATACAAGAGACCCAGTACTTC
>TRBV9|TRBJ1-1|16|many|NA
CASSVSPKVLNTEAFF
TGTGCCAGCAGCGTAAGCCCGAAAGTGTTAAACACTGAAGCTTTCTTT
>TRBV29-1|TRBJ1-1|11|once|NA
CSVEGGHEAFF
TGCAGCGTTGAAGGGGGTCACGAAGCTTTCTTT
>TRBV30|TRBJ1-1|13|few|NA
CAWSPTENTEAFF
TGTGCCTGGAGTCCTACGGAGAACACTGAAGCTTTCTTT
>TRBV20-1|TRBJ1-1|11|few|NA
CSARVGVEAFF
TGCAGTGCTAGAGTAGGGGTTGAAGCTTTCTTT
>TRBV30|TRBJ1-2|14|NA|NA
CASYPTATGRGYTF
TGTGCCTCCTACCCGACAGCGACCGGGAGGGGCTACACCTTC
>TRBV12-5|TRBJ2-3|16|NA|NA
CASGSVLVELADTQYF
TGTGCTAGTGGTTCGGTATTAGTAGAGTTGGCAGATACGCAGTATTTT
>TRBV13|TRBJ2-6|16|NA|TRBD1
CASSPGTGNGANVLTF
TGTGCCAGCAGCCCCGGGACAGGGAATGGGGCCAACGTCCTGACTTTC
>TRBV20-1|TRBJ2-2|11|NA|NA
CSARSTGELFF
TGCAGTGCGAGAAGCACCGGGGAGCTGTTTTTT
>TRBV5-6|TRBJ2-1|12|NA|NA
CASSFHHNEQFF
TGTGCCAGCAGCTTCCATCACAATGAGCAGTTCTTC
>TRBV4-3|TRBJ1-1|15|NA|NA
CASSQDPAHTTEAFF
TGCGCCAGCAGCCAAGATCCAGCTCATACCACTGAAGCTTTCTTT
>TRBV6-6|TRBJ2-3|11|once|NA
CASSSGDTQYF
TGTGCCAGCAGTTCCGGCGATACGCAGTATTTT
>TRBV4-3|TRBJ2-7|15|few|NA
CASSQDWDLAYEQYF
TGCGCCAGCAGCCAAGATTGGGATCTAGCCTACGAGCAGTACTTC
>TRBV6-5|TRBJ2-3|15|NA|TRBD1
CASSPGTGEIDTQYF
TGTGCCAGCAGCCCCGGGACAGGGGAAATAGATACGCAGTATTTT
>TRBV7-2|TRBJ2-4|15|NA|NA
CASSQAQAGQGIQYF
TGTGCCAGCAGCCAAGCTCAAGCAGGGCAGGGCATTCAGTACTTC
>TRBV7-3|TRBJ2-1|13|few|NA
CASSWVAGHEQFF
TGTGCCAGCAGCTGGGTGGCCGGGCATGAGCAGTTCTTC
>TRBV13|TRBJ1-2|15|NA|NA
CASSSTGHEWYGYTF
TGTGCCAGCAGCTCGACAGGACATGAGTGGTATGGCTACACCTTC
>TRBV6-1|TRBJ1-5|14|NA|TRBD1
CASTGQGLAQPQHF
TGTGCCAGCACGGGACAGGGCCTTGCTCAGCCCCAGCATTTT